This T cell receptor (beta chain) comes out of a study of blood T cell repertoires in COVID-19. Across the whole study: T cells, B-cell-depleted T cells, or PBMCs provided the cDNA or gDNA that served as material.

V shed 6 bases, J shed 5 bases, and the junction held 3 bases outside the gene matches. Germline CDR1 is MNHEY and CDR2 is SVGAGI. This CDR3 spans 13 amino acids. There are a few counts of this clone. Data came from immunoSEQ multiplex PCR; TCRdb stores just in-frame clones and leaves some out. The sample lists roughly 150,000 clones, approximately 87% occurring once. Sequencing used peripheral blood. The V gene is TRBV6-5, the J gene TRBJ1-5, with 8 bases aligning to TRBD1. The clonotype comes from a human donor in a cohort sampled during active COVID-19. CDR3 protein: CASSGQGDQPQHF. CDR3 DNA sequence: TGTGCCAGCAGCGGACAGGGCGATCAGCCCCAGCATTTT.